One sample yielded the 26 T cell receptor beta chains listed below, sequenced in a study of blood T cell repertoires in COVID-19. Method: immunoSEQ multiplex PCR; TCRdb's copy keeps in-frame clones and lacks some. Of roughly 200,000 clones detected, 70% to 90% appear once; the ten largest clones hold roughly 10%. The specimen was peripheral blood. These receptors were collected from a woman aged 45 to 65 with COVID-19, enrolled during active disease.

The chain carries TRBV28 and TRBJ1-6, with a weak D call TRBD1 (6 bases). From germline, CDR1 is MDHEN and CDR2 SYDVKM. The V end was cut by 5 bases, the J end by 7 bases, with 12 bases between. The CDR3 spans 14 residues. CDR3 DNA: TGTGCCAGCAGTGCAACAGGGATCAATTCACCCCTCCACTTT. Encoded protein: CASSATGINSPLHF.

The chain links TRBV5-6 to TRBJ1-3, with a weak D call TRBD1 (5 bases). CDR3 length: 17 residues. Per the germline V gene, CDR1 is SGHDT and CDR2 is YYEEEE. The ends were cut back, 0 bases at V and 0 bases at J, with 13 bases in the middle. The CDR3 region is CASSLGTGGFSGNTIYF. The CDR3 DNA follows: TGTGCCAGCAGCTTGGGGACTGGGGGGTTCTCTGGAAACACCATATATTTT.

This chain links TRBV19 with TRBJ2-1; TRBD2 is a possible D gene (7 bases). From germline, CDR1 is LNHDA and CDR2 SQIVND (reference sequence). There are 15 residues in the CDR3. The V end lost 6 bases, the J end lost 9 bases, and 21 bases lay between the germline ends. CDR3 sequence reads: CASSPERGGPGEQFF. The CDR3 DNA reads as TGTGCCAGTAGCCCAGAGAGGGGGGGCCCGGGTGAGCAGTTCTTC.

This chain joins TRBV7-9 and TRBJ2-3, with TRBD1 matching 9 bases. The CDR3 is 16 residues long. J lost 3 bases, V lost 5 bases, and 9 bases had no gene match. The V gene's germline CDR1 is SEHNR and CDR2 FQNEAQ (reference sequence). The CDR3 region has the DNA TGTGCCAGCAGCCCTACCTCCGGACAGGGGACAGATACGCAGTATTTT. Amino acids: CASSPTSGQGTDTQYF.

This chain connects TRBV6-2 or TRBV6-3 to TRBJ2-1; D unresolved. V lost 0 bases and J 16 bases, leaving 10 bases between the germline ends. Germline V gene sequence: CDR1 MNHEY, CDR2 SVGEGT. The CDR3 length is 11 residues. CDR3 in DNA: TGTGCCAGCAGTTACTCCTCGGTTGTCTTCTTC. Amino acid sequence: CASSYSSVVFF.

V and J are TRBV27 and TRBJ2-2; D might be TRBD2 (6 bases). Germline loops: CDR1 MNHEY, CDR2 SMNVEV (reference sequence). CDR3 size: 15 residues. Trimming removed 5 bases from V and 4 bases from J, with 14 bases in between. The CDR3 nucleotides are TGTGCCAGCAGTCGGAGGGGATGGGGCACCGGGGAGCTGTTTTTT. This sequence encodes CASSRRGWGTGELFF.

This clone is a singleton in its sample. The chain is built from TRBV2 and TRBJ2-6, with D uncertain. Germline CDR1 reads SNHLY; CDR2 reads FYNNEI. V was pared by 10 bases and J by 1 base, with 8 bases between. The CDR3 totals 13 residues. In DNA form, the CDR3 reads TGTGCCACCACCGGTTCTGGGGCCAACGTCCTGACTTTC. This translates into CATTGSGANVLTF.

J is TRBJ2-7 and V is TRBV27; 8 positions agree with TRBD1. CDR3 length: 14 residues. The germline V gene encodes CDR1 MNHEY and CDR2 SMNVEV (reference sequence). J gave up 5 bases and V 6 bases, and 9 bases lay outside the gene matches. Written as DNA, the CDR3 is TGTGCCAGCAGCTATGGGACAGGACGCCACGAGCAGTACTTC. Translation gives CASSYGTGRHEQYF.

This chain links TRBV27 with TRBJ1-1; tentatively, D is TRBD1 (5 bases). The CDR3 consists of 16 residues. The germline V gene has CDR1 MNHEY and CDR2 SMNVEV (reference sequence). V shed 4 bases and J shed 2 bases, with 17 bases lying between them. Written as DNA, the CDR3 is TGTGCCAGCAGTTCCCGGGGGGGGGTTGGTAACACTGAAGCTTTCTTT. This translates into CASSSRGGVGNTEAFF.

V usage is TRBV3-1 (or the pseudogene TRBV3-2) and J usage is TRBJ2-2; maybe TRBD1 (5 bases). CDR1 LGHDT and CDR2 YNNKEL come from the germline V gene (reference sequence). V lost 4 bases and J lost 0, with 15 bases in between. The CDR3 covers 17 residues. The CDR3 DNA sequence: TGTGCCAGCAGCCTACAGGTCTATAGCACGAACACCGGGGAGCTGTTTTTT. Amino acid sequence: CASSLQVYSTNTGELFF.

The chain recombines TRBV10-1 with TRBJ2-1, with D hard to call. This CDR3 comprises 13 residues. The germline V gene has CDR1 WNHNN and CDR2 SYGVQD (reference sequence). Trimming pared 6 bases from V and 5 bases from J, leaving 11 bases between. The CDR3 spells CASSKQVDNEQFF. In DNA, the CDR3 is TGCGCCAGCAGCAAGCAGGTTGACAATGAGCAGTTCTTC.

The rearrangement uses TRBV10-3 and TRBJ1-4; D gene unclear. CDR1 and CDR2 from the germline V gene are ENHRY and SYGVKD. Trimming took 0 bases from V and 7 from J, leaving 12 bases between them. The CDR3 extends over 15 amino acids. The CDR3 loop is CAISESRMSSEKLFF. CDR3 nucleotides: TGTGCCATCAGTGAGTCGAGGATGTCGTCTGAAAAACTGTTTTTT.

This clone has only a few counts. This specimen includes other DNA sequences encoding the same CDR3. This chain joins TRBV2 and TRBJ1-2; no reliable D call. Trimming removed 1 base at V and 4 bases at J, with 7 bases between. There are 13 residues in the CDR3. CDR1 is SNHLY and CDR2 is FYNNEI in the germline V gene. The DNA for the CDR3 is TGTGCCAGCAGTGAAGGCAGGTCCTATGGCTACACCTTC. Its translation: CASSEGRSYGYTF. Together with reference TRBV2 and TRBJ1-2, the CDR3 gives the full variable domain: EPEVTQTPSHQVTQMGQEVILRCVPISNHLYFYWYRQILGQKVEFLVSFYNNEISEKSEIFDDQFSVERPDGSNFTLKIRSTKLEDSAMYFCASSEGRSYGYTFGSGTRLTVV.

The genes are TRBV6-2 or TRBV6-3 and TRBJ1-3; D gene ambiguous. CDR3 length: 16 amino acids. Germline-derived CDR1 and CDR2 are MNHEY and SVGEGT. V was pared by 2 bases and J by 0 bases, with 11 bases between. CDR3 amino acids: CASSYRTSHSGNTIYF. The CDR3 DNA sequence: TGTGCCAGCAGTTACCGGACTTCCCACTCTGGAAACACCATATATTTT.

CDR3 in DNA: TGTGCCAGTAGTTTCGGACAGGGGGGTTCAACTAATGAAAAACTGTTTTTT. Translating it yields CASSFGQGGSTNEKLFF. The chain links TRBV19 to TRBJ1-4, with TRBD1 matching over 10 bases. The CDR3 loop spans 17 amino acids. Per germline, CDR1 LNHDA and CDR2 SQIVND (reference sequence). V trimming: 5 bases; J trimming: 0 bases; junction bases outside the gene matches: 6.

The rearrangement joins TRBV30 to TRBJ2-7; possibly TRBD2 for D (5 bases). V was trimmed by 4 bases and J by 7 bases, leaving 17 bases between them. CDR1 GTSNPN and CDR2 SVGIG come from the germline V gene (reference sequence). The CDR3 has 13 amino acids. For the CDR3, the DNA is TGTGCCTGGACTCCGGGGTCCAATGGGGAGCAGTACTTC. Protein product: CAWTPGSNGEQYF.

The genes are TRBV30 and TRBJ2-7; the match to TRBD1 covers 8 bases. The V and J ends lost 2 bases and 0 bases, in that order; junction bases with no gene match: 6. The CDR3 contains 15 residues. In germline, CDR1 is GTSNPN, CDR2 SVGIG (reference sequence). CDR3: CAWSRTGTFSYEQYF. The CDR3 nucleotides read TGTGCCTGGAGTAGGACAGGGACATTCTCCTACGAGCAGTACTTC.

This clone was seen only once. This chain joins TRBV9 and TRBJ1-2; 8 positions agree with TRBD1. The CDR3 has 11 amino acids. Germline CDR1 and CDR2: SGDLS and YYNGEE. Trimming cost V 8 bases and J 5 bases; bases outside gene matches: 2. The CDR3 region is CASQGAYGYTF. CDR3 coding DNA: TGTGCCAGTCAGGGGGCGTATGGCTACACCTTC. The full variable domain, completed using reference TRBV9 and TRBJ1-2, is DSGVTQTPKHLITATGQRVTLRCSPRSGDLSVYWYQQSLDQGLQFLIQYYNGEERAKGNILERFSAQQFPDLHSELNLSSLELGDSALYFCASQGAYGYTFGSGTRLTVV.

V gene TRBV5-1 combines with J gene TRBJ1-2, with 8 bases lining up with TRBD1. J was trimmed by 5 bases and V by 4 bases; bases with no gene match: 7. Per germline, CDR1 SGHRS and CDR2 YFSETQ. The CDR3 is made up of 14 amino acids. The CDR3 is CASSTDGQGYGYTF. The CDR3 bases are TGCGCCAGCAGCACCGACGGACAGGGTTATGGCTACACCTTC.

V gene TRBV10-3 combines with J gene TRBJ2-1, with a tentative D call TRBD1 (5 bases). Trimming removed 0 bases at V and 3 bases at J, with 6 bases between. Germline V gene sequence: CDR1 ENHRY, CDR2 SYGVKD. The CDR3 runs to 14 residues. In nucleotides, the CDR3 is TGTGCCATCAGTGAGTCAAGGGGCTACAATGAGCAGTTCTTC. The encoded protein is CAISESRGYNEQFF.

The chain joins TRBV6-6 to TRBJ1-1, with D maybe TRBD1 (5 bases). This CDR3 comprises 11 residues. Germline CDR1 and CDR2: MNHNY and SVGAGI (reference sequence). The germline V and J ends were trimmed by 7 bases and 7 bases, with 10 bases remaining between them. CDR3 sequence reads: CASIRGGEAFF. The CDR3 region has the DNA TGTGCCAGCATTAGGGGTGGTGAAGCTTTCTTT.

This chain links TRBV5-4 with TRBJ1-5, with D maybe TRBD1 (6 bases). Germline V gene data show CDR1 as SGHNT and CDR2 as YYREEE (reference sequence). V lost 7 bases and J lost 8, with 19 bases in between. CDR3 length: 14 amino acids. In nucleotides, the CDR3 is TGTGCCAGCTCCCCGGGGGGCGCGTCCGAGCCCCAGCATTTT. Protein product: CASSPGGASEPQHF.

This clone appeared once. This chain links TRBV5-1 with TRBJ2-1; 7 nucleotides match TRBD1. The CDR3 spans 14 residues. Germline V CDR1 and CDR2: SGHRS, YFSETQ. J gave up 9 bases and V 0 bases, and 6 bases lay outside the gene matches. CDR3 coding DNA: TGCGCCAGCAGCTTGGGTGTCAAGGGGGCTGAGCAGTTCTTC. It encodes CASSLGVKGAEQFF.

The chain carries TRBV5-4 and TRBJ1-4; possible D gene TRBD1, 6 bases. Germline V gene lookup returns CDR1 SGHNT and CDR2 YYREEE (reference sequence). The germline V and J ends were trimmed by 0 bases and 4 bases, with 10 bases remaining between them. This CDR3 comprises 15 residues. This CDR3 is CASSLGIGGNEKLFF. The CDR3 DNA reads TGTGCCAGCAGCTTGGGGATAGGGGGTAATGAAAAACTGTTTTTT.

This clone was found once. The chain combines TRBV15 with TRBJ1-4, with no clear D. CDR1 is LNHNV, CDR2 YYDKDF, per germline (reference sequence). CDR3 size: 14 residues. The ends were cut back, 0 bases at V and 8 bases at J, with 10 bases in the middle. CDR3 sequence (DNA): TGTGCCACCAGCAGAGAGTCCCCCGGGGAAAAACTGTTTTTT. This gives the protein CATSRESPGEKLFF.

By its share, this clone is medium-sized. The chain recombines TRBV28 with TRBJ1-4; no clear D. V was trimmed by 4 bases and J by 5 bases, leaving 8 bases between them. From germline, CDR1 is MDHEN and CDR2 SYDVKM. The CDR3 has 13 amino acids. The CDR3 reads CASSWSENEKLFF. As DNA, the CDR3 is TGTGCCAGCAGTTGGTCAGAAAATGAAAAACTGTTTTTT.